This T cell receptor (beta chain) was captured by sequencing in a study of blood T cell repertoires in COVID-19. Looking at the study overall: The United States, Italy and Spain were the sources of the acute and convalescent COVID-19 samples. Sample material is recorded as cDNA or gDNA derived from T cells, B-cell-depleted T cells, or PBMCs.

This clone was seen just once. The repertoire was sequenced with immunoSEQ multiplex PCR; TCRdb's copy has only in-frame clones and lacks some. The repertoire holds about 54,000 clones, with about four fifths as singletons. The V end lost 2 bases, the J end lost 0 bases, and 6 bases lay between the germline ends. CDR1 and CDR2 (germline): MNHEY, SVGAGI. The CDR3 runs to 14 residues. This sequence originates from a woman aged 55-69 years with acute or convalescent COVID-19. Sample: peripheral blood. The rearrangement joins TRBV6-5 to TRBJ2-3; perhaps TRBD2 as D (6 bases). For the CDR3, the DNA is TGTGCCAGCAGTTACGCGGGGAGCACAGATACGCAGTATTTT. Protein product: CASSYAGSTDTQYF.